This T cell receptor (delta chain) was found in a study of DNA immune sequencing with unique molecular identifiers (dated by TCRdb to the early 2020s). Turning to the overall study: Immunomagnetic cell separation was used to enrich gammadelta T cells from buffy coats, and the genomic DNA of the enriched gammadelta T cells was then sequenced. The method was validated on synthetic reference molecules and on blood samples from healthy individuals. The study developed and validated an ultrasensitive DNA-based TRD repertoire sequencing method using PCR-introduced unique molecular identifiers. To compare enriched and non-enriched samples, about 100 ng of enriched gammadelta T-cell DNA and roughly 1 ug of non-enriched PBMC DNA were sequenced. Healthy individuals were used as donors, and sorted peripheral blood gammadelta T cells were profiled from around eleven of these donors. Fluorescence-activated cell sorting was used to enrich gammadelta T cells from PBMC of about 11 healthy individuals.

The library came from multiplex PCR. Genomic DNA was amplified with a 32-plex assay using primers for all 8 TRDV and 4 TRDJ genes covering the CDR3. A 12-nucleotide UMI was attached over around 3 barcoding PCR cycles, and a second PCR was then run with Illumina adapter primers. AMPure XP beads were used for library purification, and library quality was checked on a Fragment Analyzer with the HS NGS Fragment kit. An Illumina MiniSeq mid-output kit with approximately 21% PhiX and 150 cycles of paired-end reads was used for sequencing. Per the source publication's procedure: Reads were processed with MIGEC version 1.2.9 to group reads by UMI and build error-corrected consensus sequences. Modified VDJtools version 1.2.1 scripts and the tcR R package were used for post-processing. TCRdb recomputed clones from the public reads with CATT; identical DNA rows were then combined. For this entry, the V and J calls and clone size follow TCRdb and not the study's own pipeline. This sample lists about 2,000 delta-chain clones; around 20% were detected once. The leading ten clones occupy roughly a third of the sample.

This clone was counted only a few times. Its antigen target is currently unknown. No base quality values were provided; no much bigger clone lies one nucleotide off. General study outcomes and caveats: Variation in TRD repertoire diversity was observed between healthy donors, with several donors found to be highly oligoclonal, in that the top 5 clonotypes exceeded half of productive molecules. Among clonotypes in healthy donors, TRDV2 paired with TRDJ1 was identified as the most common TRD rearrangement. The primer-based approach is unable to detect novel TRD sequences that the primers do not target.

CDR1 and CDR2 were assigned from the germline V gene as TSWWSYY and QGS. From the cysteine up to the phenylalanine, the CDR3 has a length of 20 residues. The CDR3 DNA has 60 bases and is translated from base 1. Between the V and J ends, shortened by 2 bases and 9 bases respectively, the junction contains 34 bases. The clonotype was recovered from a human donor in good health. Recombination connected TRDV1 to TRDJ1, with a tentative D gene TRDD3 over 6 matching bases. Sequenced sample: gamma-delta T cells from PBMCs. The bases are TGTGCTCTTGGGGAATTTCCTCTTCCGCGTTGGGGGGGGACGACAACCCAACTCATCTTT. Translation gives CALGEFPLPRWGGTTTQLIF.